This T cell receptor beta chain comes out of a study of regulatory T cells in long-lasting Graves disease. As to time point: newly diagnosed GD, antithyroid drugs for less than 3 months. With RNA extracted from PBMCs as input, the TCR library was made. This clonotype was seen ten or more times. Investigators prepared the TCR beta libraries by applying iRepertoire HTBI primers and Arm-PCR of CDR3 regions. TCRdb ran MiXCR on the multiplex PCR reads and lists one entry per CDR3 protein. The table records roughly 500,000 distinct CDR3 sequences, approximately 15% of them present only once. In germline, CDR1 is MDHEN, CDR2 SYDVKM. Trimming removed 3 bases from V and 6 bases from J, with 13 bases in between. CDR3 length: 14 residues. These data are also associated with another study on T cells in Graves' hyperthyroidism and ophthalmopathy.

This chain joins TRBV28 and TRBJ2-3; no firm D call. The sequence was obtained from a woman aged 50 to 65 with Graves disease. The sample in question was peripheral blood mononuclear cells (PBMCs), obtained at new diagnosis, from a patient treated with antithyroid drugs. DNA for the CDR3: TGTGCCAGCAGTTTCGGTCTTACTCTCGATACGCAGTATTTT. Translation: CASSFGLTLDTQYF.